A single sample gave rise to the 28 T cell receptor beta chains below, sequenced in a study of T cell repertoires in cytomegalovirus infection (dated by TCRdb to about 2019). The reads were generated on an Illumina HiSeq 1500. The public reads were reanalyzed by TCRdb: fastp trimming at Q25, MiXCR alignment, in-frame beta chains only. Every CDR3 protein is listed once, alongside the most common genes and DNA of its rows. The sample yields some 300,000 distinct CDR3 sequences; roughly a tenth were counted once. Jointly, the top ten make up around 2.5% of the sample. Specimen: PBMCs. These receptors all come from a human donor in good health (CMV status not recorded). Some clones in this sample may be carry-over from other donors' samples.

This clonotype was found a few times. This sequence joins TRBV29-1 and TRBJ1-1, with D possibly matching TRBD1 (5 bases). V was trimmed by 3 bases and J by 6 bases, leaving 14 bases between them. The germline CDR1 and CDR2 sequences are SQVTM and ANQGSEA. The CDR3 spans 13 residues. The CDR3 reads CSVEGRAVPEAFF. CDR3 DNA sequence: TGCAGCGTTGAGGGCAGGGCGGTTCCTGAAGCTTTCTTT.

This clonotype was detected many times. The gene calls are TRBV20-1 and TRBJ1-5; 7 bases map to TRBD1. This CDR3 is built from 16 residues. V was pared by 4 bases and J by 5 bases, with 14 bases of the junction left unmatched. Germline-derived CDR1 and CDR2 are DFQATT and SNEGSKA (reference sequence). The CDR3 bases are TGCAGTGCTACCCCCTTGACAGGGAGGGGCGATCAGCCCCAGCATTTT. Translation: CSATPLTGRGDQPQHF.

This clonotype was seen repeatedly, ten times or more. The genes are TRBV3-1 and TRBJ1-2; no definite D call. CDR3 length: 16 amino acids. The germline V gene has CDR1 LGHDT and CDR2 YNNKEL (reference sequence). The V gene lost 0 bases and the J gene lost 5 bases, with 16 bases spanning the gap. The CDR3 here is CASSQDLRQKAYGYTF. Here the CDR3 DNA reads TGTGCCAGCAGCCAAGATCTCCGGCAGAAAGCTTATGGCTACACCTTC.

The table lists this clonotype with a few counts. The CDR3 coding sequence is TGTGCCACCAGTGATACGGGACAGAGCACAGATACGCAGTATTTT. It is translated as CATSDTGQSTDTQYF. The chain combines TRBV24-1 with TRBJ2-3; 7 bases agree with TRBD1. The CDR3 is made up of 15 amino acids. Per germline, CDR1 KGHDR and CDR2 SFDVKD. Trimming took 3 bases from V and 0 from J; bases not matched to a gene: 2.

This chain links TRBV6-5 with TRBJ2-5; D is perhaps TRBD1 (5 bases). Trimming took off 0 bases at V and 7 bases at J, with 21 bases between the two ends. This CDR3 contains 17 residues. Germline CDR1 reads MNHEY; CDR2 reads SVGAGI. In DNA form, the CDR3 reads TGTGCCAGCAGTTACTCGAGATCAGGGTTCACAAGAGTGACCCAGTACTTC. This sequence encodes CASSYSRSGFTRVTQYF.

At least ten counts were recorded for this clonotype. As DNA, the CDR3 is TGCGCCAGCACCTCTGCATCGGTAGCGGGGAACACCGGGGAGCTGTTTTTT. This encodes CASTSASVAGNTGELFF. The rearrangement links TRBV4-1 to TRBJ2-2; TRBD2 matches at 7 bases. CDR1 is MGHRA, CDR2 YSYEKL, per germline. This CDR3 is 17 amino acids long. V was pared by 7 bases and J by 1 base, with 12 bases of the junction left unmatched.

This clonotype showed up many times. V gene TRBV7-9 combines with J gene TRBJ1-1; D is undetermined. The germline V gene encodes CDR1 SEHNR and CDR2 FQNEAQ (reference sequence). Trimming stripped 1 base from V and 3 bases from J, with 6 bases between. CDR3 length: 13 amino acids. DNA for the CDR3: TGTGCCAGCAGCTTAGTTAGGGACACTGAAGCTTTCTTT. It is translated as CASSLVRDTEAFF.

This clonotype has a count of ten or more. The J gene is TRBJ2-3, the V gene TRBV28; TRBD2 aligns across 11 bases. Looked up from germline, CDR1 is MDHEN and CDR2 is SYDVKM. The CDR3 extends over 19 amino acids. Trimming at V came to 3 bases and at J to 2 bases, leaving 13 bases not matched to a gene. CDR3 loop: CASSFFYEVTSGDTDTQYF. CDR3 nucleotide sequence: TGTGCCAGCAGTTTTTTTTATGAGGTGACTAGCGGGGACACAGATACGCAGTATTTT.

The table lists this clonotype with a few counts. This chain uses TRBV5-1 with TRBJ2-5; 8 bases line up with TRBD1. Per germline, CDR1 SGHRS and CDR2 YFSETQ. J was trimmed by 4 bases and V by 3 bases; bases with no gene match: 8. The CDR3 length is 15 residues. CDR3 residues: CASSWTGNPRETQYF. CDR3 in DNA: TGCGCCAGCAGCTGGACAGGGAACCCCAGAGAGACCCAGTACTTC. The full variable domain, completed using reference TRBV5-1 and TRBJ2-5, is KAGVTQTPRYLIKTRGQQVTLSCSPISGHRSVSWYQQTPGQGLQFLFEYFSETQRNKGNFPGRFSGRQFSNSRSEMNVSTLELGDSALYLCASSWTGNPRETQYFGPGTRLLVL.

V gene TRBV15 combines with J gene TRBJ2-3; 8 nucleotides line up with TRBD2. CDR1 LNHNV and CDR2 YYDKDF come from the germline V gene (reference sequence). CDR3 length: 16 amino acids. J lost 6 bases, V lost 2 bases, and 10 bases had no gene match. The CDR3 loop reads CATSRQGGPSGDTQYF. DNA of the CDR3: TGTGCCACCAGCAGACAAGGGGGGCCTAGCGGGGATACGCAGTATTTT.

This clonotype was seen a handful of times. The chain is built from TRBV27 and TRBJ1-1; 8 positions match TRBD1. Looked up from germline, CDR1 is MNHEY and CDR2 is SMNVEV (reference sequence). This CDR3 comprises 17 residues. Germline trimming cut 3 bases from V and 0 bases from J; bases unmatched to any gene: 9. The CDR3 sequence: CASSFLYRGRLNTEAFF. CDR3 nucleotides: TGTGCCAGCAGTTTCCTATACAGGGGGAGGTTGAACACTGAAGCTTTCTTT.

This clonotype has a count of ten or more. The J gene is TRBJ2-1, the V gene TRBV18; TRBD2 aligns across 15 bases. Losses at the gene ends were 3 bases for V and 7 bases for J; bases not matched to a gene: 4. The germline V gene encodes CDR1 KGHSH and CDR2 LQKENI. The CDR3 runs to 16 residues. The CDR3 reads CASSPGTSGGRNEQFF. CDR3 nucleotide sequence: TGTGCCAGCTCACCCGGGACTAGCGGGGGGAGAAATGAGCAGTTCTTC.

Ten or more counts support this clonotype. The chain uses TRBV11-2 and TRBJ2-1, with D perhaps assigned TRBD1 or TRBD2 (5 bases each). V was trimmed by 5 bases and J by 0 bases, leaving 23 bases between them. Germline V gives CDR1 SGHAT, CDR2 FQNNGV. The CDR3 spans 19 residues. The CDR3 loop is CASSGRNATGTLSYNEQFF. In nucleotides, the CDR3 is TGTGCCAGCAGCGGACGTAATGCCACGGGGACGCTCTCCTACAATGAGCAGTTCTTC.

This clonotype has more than one count but fewer than ten. The chain joins TRBV20-1 to TRBJ2-7, with 9 nucleotides matching TRBD2. From germline, CDR1 is DFQATT and CDR2 SNEGSKA (reference sequence). V shed 4 bases and J 4 bases; nucleotides not matched to a gene: 17. This CDR3 spans 17 amino acids. The CDR3, as DNA: TGCAGTGCTACAGATTTCTCAAAAGCGGGGGGCGTATACGAGCAGTACTTC. It is translated as CSATDFSKAGGVYEQYF.

The table lists this clonotype with many counts. The chain recombines TRBV7-9 with TRBJ2-3; a possible D gene is TRBD1 (5 bases). Germline V CDR1 and CDR2: SEHNR, FQNEAQ (reference sequence). There are 15 residues in the CDR3. Trimming cost V 1 base and J 6 bases, with 14 bases left between them. The CDR3 sequence is CASSLVLGATDTQYF. The CDR3 region has the DNA TGTGCCAGCAGCTTAGTTTTAGGGGCGACGGATACGCAGTATTTT. The full variable domain, in which reference TRBV7-9 and TRBJ2-3 provide the parts outside the CDR3, is DTGVSQNPRHKITKRGQNVTFRCDPISEHNRLYWYRQTLGQGPEFLTYFQNEAQLEKSRLLSDRFSAERPKGSFSTLEIQRTEQGDSAMYLCASSLVLGATDTQYFGPGTRLTVL.

This clonotype was counted many times. The rearrangement uses TRBV7-2 and TRBJ1-6; D is undetermined. Germline CDR1 SGHTA, CDR2 FQGNSA. The CDR3 is 16 residues long. The ends were cut back, 2 bases at V and 4 bases at J, with 12 bases in the middle. The CDR3 region is CASSLTDTLYNSPLHF. The CDR3 nucleotides read TGTGCCAGCAGCTTAACCGACACCCTATATAATTCACCCCTCCACTTT.

This clonotype was seen only a few times. The J gene is TRBJ1-2, the V gene TRBV12-3 or TRBV12-4; 10 positions agree with TRBD1. Losses at the gene ends were 6 bases for V and 4 bases for J; bases not matched to a gene: 8. The CDR3 is 15 residues long. DNA of the CDR3: TGTGCCAGCAGCCGTCTGACAGGGGGCGGCTATGGCTACACCTTC. It encodes CASSRLTGGGYGYTF.

Ten or more counts support this clonotype. The chain joins TRBV3-1 to TRBJ1-4; D is possibly TRBD1 (6 bases). CDR3 size: 17 residues. The V end was cut by 1 base, the J end by 5 bases, with 17 bases between. Germline CDR1 LGHDT, CDR2 YNNKEL (reference sequence). The chain's CDR3 is CASSQGGGLKRNEKLFF. CDR3 nucleotide sequence: TGTGCCAGCAGCCAAGGCGGGGGGCTCAAGCGGAATGAAAAACTGTTTTTT. Filled out from reference TRBV3-1 and TRBJ1-4, the complete variable domain reads DTAVSQTPKYLVTQMGNDKSIKCEQNLGHDTMYWYKQDSKKFLKIMFSYNNKELIINETVPNRFSPKSPDKAHLNLHINSLELGDSAVYFCASSQGGGLKRNEKLFFGSGTQLSVL.

In this sample, this clonotype turned up a few times. V gene TRBV10-3 combines with J gene TRBJ1-3; D is uncertain. Germline CDR1 reads ENHRY; CDR2 reads SYGVKD. Trimming took 5 bases from V and 2 from J, leaving 4 bases between them. The CDR3 loop spans 12 amino acids. The CDR3 spells CAISQTGNTIYF. CDR3 nucleotides: TGTGCCATCAGTCAGACTGGAAACACCATATATTTT.

By share, this clonotype ranks as medium-sized. The V call is TRBV7-2, the J call TRBJ2-5; 12 nucleotides line up with TRBD2. Trimming removed 5 bases from V and 4 bases from J; junction bases left unmatched: 5. The CDR3 consists of 15 residues. Germline V gives CDR1 SGHTA, CDR2 FQGNSA. The chain's CDR3 is CASSPSGGAGETQYF. CDR3 DNA sequence: TGTGCCAGCAGCCCTAGCGGGGGGGCCGGAGAGACCCAGTACTTC.

In this sample, this clonotype turned up a few times. The chain carries TRBV2 and TRBJ2-1; a weak D match, TRBD1 (6 bases). Germline CDR1 and CDR2: SNHLY and FYNNEI. The CDR3 runs to 11 residues. Trimming cost V 7 bases and J 11 bases, with 12 bases left between them. CDR3 region: CASIRQGQQFF. As DNA, the CDR3 is TGTGCCAGCATTCGGCAGGGGCAGCAGTTCTTC.

This clonotype was detected many times. The rearrangement uses TRBV28 and TRBJ2-3; unclear D gene. Germline loops: CDR1 MDHEN, CDR2 SYDVKM. The CDR3 is 12 residues long. V lost 3 bases, J lost 3 bases, and 4 bases lay in between. The CDR3 sequence is CASSFPTDTQYF. Written as DNA, the CDR3 is TGTGCCAGCAGTTTTCCTACAGATACGCAGTATTTT. Drawing the rest from reference TRBV28 and TRBJ2-3, the complete variable domain is DVKVTQSSRYLVKRTGEKVFLECVQDMDHENMFWYRQDPGLGLRLIYFSYDVKMKEKGDIPEGYSVSREKKERFSLILESASTNQTSMYLCASSFPTDTQYFGPGTRLTVL.

This clonotype was seen many times. The genes are TRBV5-1 and TRBJ1-2, with 7 bases lining up with TRBD1. The CDR3 consists of 11 residues. Germline V gene sequence: CDR1 SGHRS, CDR2 YFSETQ. The V and J ends lost 4 bases and 10 bases, in that order; junction bases with no gene match: 4. The CDR3: CASSAGTAYTF. The CDR3 coding sequence is TGCGCCAGCAGCGCCGGGACAGCCTACACCTTC.

This clonotype was picked up many times. This chain uses TRBV12-5 with TRBJ2-1; D gene ambiguous. Germline-derived CDR1 and CDR2 are LGHNT and FRNRAP. V was trimmed by 0 bases and J by 4 bases, leaving 13 bases between them. The CDR3 totals 16 residues. This CDR3 is CASGLVPPYKYNEQFF. The CDR3 coding sequence is TGTGCTAGTGGTTTGGTACCCCCCTATAAGTACAATGAGCAGTTCTTC.

This clonotype was observed many times. V and J are TRBV7-2 and TRBJ1-2; 9 bases fit TRBD1. V lost 2 bases and J lost 6; bases outside the gene matches: 4. CDR1 and CDR2 (germline): SGHTA, FQGNSA. CDR3 length equals 14 residues. The CDR3 sequence is CASSLYRGRDGYTF. As DNA, the CDR3 is TGTGCCAGCAGCTTATACAGGGGGCGTGATGGCTACACCTTC.

This clonotype occurred many times. This chain joins TRBV14 and TRBJ2-7; 8 bases fit TRBD1. V dropped 3 bases and J dropped 5; count of bases not matched to a gene: 9. Germline-derived CDR1 and CDR2 are SGHDN and FVKESK. This CDR3 has 15 residues. CDR3 coding DNA: TGTGCCAGCAGCCATGGACAGGGAAGTCGAGACGAGCAGTACTTC. Encoded protein: CASSHGQGSRDEQYF. The whole variable domain, remainder taken from reference TRBV14 and TRBJ2-7, is EAGVTQFPSHSVIEKGQTVTLRCDPISGHDNLYWYRRVMGKEIKFLLHFVKESKQDESGMPNNRFLAERTGGTYSTLKVQPAELEDSGVYFCASSHGQGSRDEQYFGPGTRLTVT.

This chain joins TRBV5-1 and TRBJ2-3; D is unresolved. Between the trimmed V and J ends, which lost 0 bases and 2 bases, there was a span of 13 bases. From germline, CDR1 is SGHRS and CDR2 YFSETQ. The CDR3 loop spans 16 amino acids. Here the CDR3 DNA reads TGCGCCAGCAGCTTGGCGGTCAGCGAGGTCACAGATACGCAGTATTTT. Its translation is CASSLAVSEVTDTQYF.

This clonotype appeared many times. This chain links TRBV27 with TRBJ1-2, with 7 bases aligning to TRBD1. Trimming removed 9 bases from V and 4 bases from J; junction bases left unmatched: 8. This CDR3 has 13 amino acids. Looked up from germline, CDR1 is MNHEY and CDR2 is SMNVEV (reference sequence). This chain's CDR3 is CASTGVGTYGYTF. CDR3 sequence (DNA): TGTGCCAGTACAGGGGTTGGTACCTATGGCTACACCTTC.